This T cell receptor (beta chain) was captured by sequencing in a study of blood T cell repertoires in COVID-19. On the study more broadly: The United States, Italy and Spain provided the acute and convalescent COVID-19 samples.

Original analysis: Amplification of reference gene primers was used by the study to estimate nucleated cell counts. Measured with immunoSEQ multiplex PCR; TCRdb has only the in-frame clones, and not every one. The DNA was the basis for D and trimming; V, J and clone size are from that table. The sample lists 140,000 or so clones; more than 75% were seen once. The germline V gene has CDR1 SGHRS and CDR2 YFSETQ. The CDR3 loop spans 12 amino acids. Details on this clone: Its ends do not fully match the called genes, so a read error is possible.

This receptor was taken from a woman of 80 years or more with acute or convalescent COVID-19. Sequenced sample: peripheral blood. The chain recombines TRBV5-1 with TRBJ2-3, with a weak D call TRBD2 (6 bases). The CDR3 sequence: CASSFDRDSYFF. CDR3 nucleotides: TGCGCCAGCAGCTTCGACCGGGACTCTTACTTTTTT.